The T cell receptor (beta chain) under discussion was sequenced for a study of TIL therapy for anti-PD-1-resistant metastatic lung cancer. At the level of the study: Tumors had a median PD-L1 proportion score of approximately 6.4%. Half of patients were current or former smokers.

Documented time point: pre-treatment sample, taken before nivolumab and TIL therapy. The libraries were made with immunoSEQ v3. Only in-frame clones appear in the TCRdb table, and some are missing; sequencing was by immunoSEQ multiplex PCR. The sample has 55,000 to 65,000 clones, under 75% seen once. The TCR sequence derives from a person aged 25-79 years with non-small cell lung cancer. The specimen comprised blood, sampled at baseline.

CDR3 in amino acids: CASSVPLWAKNIQYF. The CDR3 bases are TGTGCCAGCAGTGTCCCCTTGTGGGCCAAAAACATTCAGTACTTC. The chain joins TRBV2 to TRBJ2-4, with no clear D. The CDR3 totals 15 residues. V was clipped by 4 bases and J by 1 base, with 11 bases between them. From germline, CDR1 is SNHLY and CDR2 FYNNEI.